There are many counts of the clone carrying this T cell receptor beta chain. Antigen specificity is unknown. This record belongs to a study of regulatory T cells in long-lasting Graves disease. Study results and limitations: New patients shared some 970 public clonotypes, fewer than the approximately 2,500 shared by persistent patients.

Arm-PCR of CDR3 regions with iRepertoire HTBI primers generated TCR beta libraries. TCRdb redid the calling of the multiplex PCR reads with MiXCR, one entry per CDR3 protein. Found here are hundreds of thousands of distinct CDR3 sequences, approximately 15% of them singletons; the top ten hold 25% to 30%. This CDR3 spans 15 amino acids. V was shortened by 3 bases and J by 1 base, with 12 bases between the two germline ends. The time point is: newly diagnosed GD, antithyroid drugs for less than 3 months. Researchers made the TCR library from RNA that was extracted from PBMCs. Roughly 9.9-milliliter peripheral blood samples went into EDTA tubes. The sample was also reused in another study, on T cells in Graves' hyperthyroidism and ophthalmopathy. That study reports: TCR CDR3 regions were first amplified by RT-PCR with HTBI primers.

The chain combines TRBV12-3 or TRBV12-4 with TRBJ1-1; a weak D match, TRBD1 (5 bases). The source of this sequence is a man in his forties or fifties with Graves disease. The sample in question was peripheral blood mononuclear cells (PBMCs), obtained at new diagnosis, from a patient treated with antithyroid drugs. The CDR3 DNA reads TGTGCCAGCAGTTTCGGACAAAGCTCGAACACTGAAGCTTTCTTT. The encoded protein is CASSFGQSSNTEAFF.